This T cell receptor (beta chain) was recovered during a study of spatial heterogeneity in lung cancer. Time point given: sample taken at primary tumor resection. This clonotype appeared many times. Losses at the gene ends were 5 bases for V and 2 bases for J; bases not matched to a gene: 6. The CDR3 loop spans 16 amino acids. CDR1 is ENHRY and CDR2 is SYGVKD in the germline V gene. MiXCR, applied by TCRdb to the 5' RACE reads, yields one record per CDR3 protein. The sample records about 39,000 distinct CDR3 sequences, just over 3% being singletons. This rearrangement joins TRBV10-3 to TRBJ2-6, with TRBD1 matching 7 bases. The sample in question was normal lung tissue next to the tumor, obtained at surgery. The TCR comes from a male donor with early-stage non-small cell lung cancer. CDR3: CAISRQGGTGANVLTF. The CDR3 DNA sequence: TGTGCCATCAGTAGACAGGGCGGCACTGGGGCCAACGTCCTGACTTTC.